The rows below give T cell receptor beta chains drawn from one sample of a study of neurological immune-mediated disorders. One entry per CDR3 protein results from TCRdb running MiXCR on the 5' RACE reads. This table holds about 58,000 distinct CDR3 sequences, 3% to 4% found once. Specimen: PBMCs. The receptors originated from a woman in her sixties or seventies with multiple sclerosis. The CDR3 runs from the conserved cysteine through the conserved F or W. The D gene is left open where the match is weak. Part of the rows lack a size; the others show once, few, many or a class for expanded clones.

v_call	j_call	clone_size	d_call	cdr3_nt	cdr3_aa
TRBV15	TRBJ2-5	many	TRBD1	TGTGCCACCGGCATAGGGACAGTTCGGTGGAAGACCCAGTACTTC	CATGIGTVRWKTQYF
TRBV2	TRBJ2-7	many	TRBD1	TGTGCCAGCAGTGACCAGGGGGTCTCCTACGAGCAGTACTTC	CASSDQGVSYEQYF
TRBV5-1	TRBJ2-5	many	TRBD1	TGCGCCAGCAGCCAGGGGACAGGGACGGAGACCCAGTACTTC	CASSQGTGTETQYF
TRBV29-1	TRBJ2-5	many	NA	TGCAGCGTTGCTAGGCAAGAGACCCAGTACTTC	CSVARQETQYF
TRBV10-3	TRBJ2-3	many	NA	TGTGCCATCAGCGACCCTAGAGGGGGAGATACGCAGTATTTT	CAISDPRGGDTQYF
TRBV5-1	TRBJ1-6	many	NA	TGCGCCAGCAGCTTGGATCCGGGGGCAGGCTCACCCCTCCACTTT	CASSLDPGAGSPLHF
TRBV27	TRBJ2-2	many	NA	TGTGCCAGCAGTCCCTTGGGCGGGACCGGGGAGCTGTTTTTT	CASSPLGGTGELFF
TRBV6-6	TRBJ1-1	few	NA	TGTGCCAGCAGTCCAGCTCGGTACACTGAAGCTTTCTTT	CASSPARYTEAFF
TRBV20-1	TRBJ1-4	many	NA	TGCAGTGCTAAGCGTCAGGTGGACGAAAAACTGTTTTTT	CSAKRQVDEKLFF
TRBV12-3/TRBV12-4	TRBJ1-2	many	TRBD1	TGTGCCAGCAGTCCCCAAGGGGGCCTAAACTATGGCTACACCTTC	CASSPQGGLNYGYTF
TRBV9	TRBJ2-1	many	TRBD2	TGTGCCAGCAGCGTAGGCGGGAGGGCCGATGGTGAGCAGTTCTTC	CASSVGGRADGEQFF
TRBV10-3	TRBJ2-2	many	NA	TGTGCCATCAGTCAGACAGGAGTTAACACCGGGGAGCTGTTTTTT	CAISQTGVNTGELFF
TRBV20-1	TRBJ1-5	many	NA	TGCAGTGCTAGGCCCGGGACACTACCCCAGCATTTT	CSARPGTLPQHF
TRBV3-1	TRBJ2-2	many	TRBD2	TGTGCCAGCAGCCCGTCGGGGACTAGCGACTCCGGGGAGCTGTTTTTT	CASSPSGTSDSGELFF
TRBV7-2	TRBJ2-1	many	TRBD2	TGTGCCAGCAGCTTAATAGCGACTAGCGGCTACCTCTACAATGAGCAGTTCTTC	CASSLIATSGYLYNEQFF
TRBV20-1	TRBJ1-2	many	NA	TGCAGTGCTAGAGATCTGGAGGGGAGCGGCTACACCTTC	CSARDLEGSGYTF
TRBV28	TRBJ2-7	many	TRBD1	TGTGCCAGCAGTCGAACAGGGGAGTCCTACGAGCAGTACTTC	CASSRTGESYEQYF
TRBV9	TRBJ2-1	many	NA	TGTGCCAGCAGCTCCTCGACTAGACCCGGTCCCCGGGTCTACAATGAGCAGTTCTTC	CASSSSTRPGPRVYNEQFF
TRBV5-6	TRBJ2-2	many	NA	TGTGCCAGCAGCTTGGATTTTAGGCAGAACACCGGGGAGCTGTTTTTT	CASSLDFRQNTGELFF
TRBV10-3	TRBJ2-2	many	NA	TGTGCCATCAGTGGTTATTCGAACACCGGGGAGCTGTTTTTT	CAISGYSNTGELFF
TRBV6-6	TRBJ2-3	many	NA	TGTGCCAGCGATGGAGGGTTGCGAGATACGCAGTATTTT	CASDGGLRDTQYF
TRBV3-1	TRBJ1-1	many	NA	TGTGCCAGCAGCCAGGTCTGGGAGACTGAAGCTTTCTTT	CASSQVWETEAFF
TRBV24-1	TRBJ1-2	many	NA	TGTGCCACCAGTGATCCGAGAACCGGGACCCCGGACGGCTACACCTTC	CATSDPRTGTPDGYTF
TRBV5-1	TRBJ2-3	many	NA	TGCGCCAGCAGTCCAGACCGAGAGGATACGCAGTATTTT	CASSPDREDTQYF
TRBV6-2/TRBV6-3	TRBJ2-3	NA	TRBD2	TGTGCCAGCAGTTACACCGAAGCGGGGGGGCCCACAGATACGCAGTATTTT	CASSYTEAGGPTDTQYF
TRBV20-1	TRBJ1-1	many	NA	TGCAGTGCTAGCCCGCCGGGACATAACACTGAAGCTTTCTTT	CSASPPGHNTEAFF
TRBV6-5	TRBJ2-5	few	NA	TGTGCCAGCAGTTACTCAGACGGAAAGACCCAGTACTTC	CASSYSDGKTQYF
TRBV28	TRBJ1-4	many	NA	TGTGCCAGCAAGGCCAGGGGAAATGAAAAACTGTTTTTT	CASKARGNEKLFF